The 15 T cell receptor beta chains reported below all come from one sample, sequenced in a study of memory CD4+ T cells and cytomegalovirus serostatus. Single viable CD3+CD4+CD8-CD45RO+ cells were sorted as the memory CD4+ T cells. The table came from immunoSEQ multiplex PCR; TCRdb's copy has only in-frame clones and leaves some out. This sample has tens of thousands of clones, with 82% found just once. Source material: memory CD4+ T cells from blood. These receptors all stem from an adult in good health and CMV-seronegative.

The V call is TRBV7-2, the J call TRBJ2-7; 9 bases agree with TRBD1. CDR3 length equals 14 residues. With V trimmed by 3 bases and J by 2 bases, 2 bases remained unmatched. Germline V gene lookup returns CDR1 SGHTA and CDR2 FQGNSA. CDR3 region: CASSFGQGTYEQYF. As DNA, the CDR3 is TGTGCCAGCAGCTTTGGACAGGGGACCTACGAGCAGTACTTC.

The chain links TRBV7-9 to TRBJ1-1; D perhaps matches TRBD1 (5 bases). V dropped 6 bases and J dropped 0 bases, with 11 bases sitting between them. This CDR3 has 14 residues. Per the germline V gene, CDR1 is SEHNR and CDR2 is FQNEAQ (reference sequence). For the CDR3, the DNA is TGTGCCAGCAGAAAAGGACAAATGAACACTGAAGCTTTCTTT. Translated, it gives CASRKGQMNTEAFF.

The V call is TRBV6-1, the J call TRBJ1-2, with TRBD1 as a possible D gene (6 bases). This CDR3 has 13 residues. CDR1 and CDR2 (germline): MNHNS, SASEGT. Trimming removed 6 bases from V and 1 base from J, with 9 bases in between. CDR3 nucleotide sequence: TGTGCCAGCAGCCAGGACAGTAACTATGGCTACACCTTC. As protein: CASSQDSNYGYTF.

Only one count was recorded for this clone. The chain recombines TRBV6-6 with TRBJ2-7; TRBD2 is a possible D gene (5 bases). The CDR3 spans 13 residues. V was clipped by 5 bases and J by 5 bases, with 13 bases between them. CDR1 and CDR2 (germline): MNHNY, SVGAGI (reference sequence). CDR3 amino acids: CASSPPGWHEQYF. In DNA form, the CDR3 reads TGTGCCAGCAGTCCGCCGGGGTGGCACGAGCAGTACTTC.

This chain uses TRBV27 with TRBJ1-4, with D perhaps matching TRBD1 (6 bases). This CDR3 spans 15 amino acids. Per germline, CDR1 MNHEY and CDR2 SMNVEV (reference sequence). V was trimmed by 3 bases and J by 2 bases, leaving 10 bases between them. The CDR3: CASSFKQGTNEKLFF. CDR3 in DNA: TGTGCCAGCAGTTTTAAACAGGGTACTAATGAAAAACTGTTTTTT.

The CDR3 region is CASSELGRGSYEQYF. The CDR3 DNA reads as TGTGCCAGCAGTGAACTGGGACGGGGCTCCTACGAGCAGTACTTC. The V and J genes are TRBV6-1 and TRBJ2-7; D could derive from TRBD1 or TRBD2 (5 bases each). V dropped 2 bases and J dropped 0 bases, with 11 bases sitting between them. Per germline, CDR1 MNHNS and CDR2 SASEGT. The CDR3 length is 15 residues.

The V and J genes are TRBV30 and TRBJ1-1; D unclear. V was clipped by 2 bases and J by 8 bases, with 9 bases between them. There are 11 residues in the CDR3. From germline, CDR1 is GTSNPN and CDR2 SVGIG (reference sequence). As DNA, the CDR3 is TGTGCCTGGAGTCCTAAATACGAAGCTTTCTTT. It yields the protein CAWSPKYEAFF. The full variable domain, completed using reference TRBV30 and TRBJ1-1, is SQTIHQWPATLVQPVGSPLSLECTVEGTSNPNLYWYRQAAGRGLQLLFYSVGIGQISSEVPQNLSASRPQDRQFILSSKKLLLSDSGFYLCAWSPKYEAFFGQGTRLTVV.

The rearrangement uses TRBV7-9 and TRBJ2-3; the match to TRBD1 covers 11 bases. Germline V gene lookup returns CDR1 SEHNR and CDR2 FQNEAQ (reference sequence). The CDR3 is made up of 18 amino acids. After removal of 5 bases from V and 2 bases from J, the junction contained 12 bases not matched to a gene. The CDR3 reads CASSLRGQGVLDTDTQYF. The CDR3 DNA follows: TGTGCCAGCAGCCTAAGGGGACAGGGGGTTTTAGACACAGATACGCAGTATTTT.

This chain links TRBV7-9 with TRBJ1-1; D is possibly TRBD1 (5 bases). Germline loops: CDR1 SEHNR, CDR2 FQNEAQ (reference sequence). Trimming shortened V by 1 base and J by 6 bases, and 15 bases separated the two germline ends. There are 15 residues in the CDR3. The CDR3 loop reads CASSLGGALNAEAFF. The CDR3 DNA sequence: TGTGCCAGCAGCTTAGGAGGGGCCCTCAACGCTGAAGCTTTCTTT.

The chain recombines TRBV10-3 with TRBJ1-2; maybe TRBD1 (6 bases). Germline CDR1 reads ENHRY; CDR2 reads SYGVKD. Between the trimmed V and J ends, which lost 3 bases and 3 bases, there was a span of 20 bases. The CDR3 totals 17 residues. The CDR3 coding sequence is TGTGCCATCAGTGACACCGACAGTGGACAGACCGACTATGGCTACACCTTC. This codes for CAISDTDSGQTDYGYTF.

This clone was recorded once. This CDR3 reads CASRKRGGSEQYF. The CDR3 nucleotides are TGTGCCAGCAGGAAGCGGGGGGGCTCCGAGCAGTACTTC. J is TRBJ2-7 and V is TRBV2; 10 bases map to TRBD2. The CDR3 totals 13 residues. With V trimmed by 6 bases and J by 6 bases, 5 bases remained unmatched. Germline V gives CDR1 SNHLY, CDR2 FYNNEI.

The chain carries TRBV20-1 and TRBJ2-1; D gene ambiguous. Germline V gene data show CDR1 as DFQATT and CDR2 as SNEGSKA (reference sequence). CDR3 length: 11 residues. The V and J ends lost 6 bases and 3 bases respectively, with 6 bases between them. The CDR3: CSAWSYNEQFF. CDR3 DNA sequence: TGCAGTGCCTGGAGCTACAATGAGCAGTTCTTC.

CDR3: CASSLGAGLETQYF. The CDR3 DNA follows: TGTGCCAGCAGCTTGGGAGCGGGGTTAGAGACCCAGTACTTC. V usage is TRBV5-6 and J usage is TRBJ2-5; 7 bases line up with TRBD2. The length of the CDR3 is 14 residues. CDR1 is SGHDT and CDR2 is YYEEEE in the germline V gene. V trimming: 0 bases; J trimming: 4 bases; junction bases outside the gene matches: 3.

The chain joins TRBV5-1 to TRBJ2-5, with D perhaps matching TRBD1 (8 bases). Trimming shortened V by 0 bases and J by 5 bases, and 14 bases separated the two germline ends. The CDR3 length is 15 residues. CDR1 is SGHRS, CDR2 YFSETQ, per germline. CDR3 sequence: CASSLADREGETQYF. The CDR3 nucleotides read TGCGCCAGCAGCTTGGCGGACAGGGAGGGCGAGACCCAGTACTTC.

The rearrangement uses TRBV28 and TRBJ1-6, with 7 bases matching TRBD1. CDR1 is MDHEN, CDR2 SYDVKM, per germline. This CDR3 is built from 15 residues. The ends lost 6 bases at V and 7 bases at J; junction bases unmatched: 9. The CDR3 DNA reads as TGTGCCAGCAGCCGTGGGGACAGAGAAAATTCACCCCTCCACTTT. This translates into CASSRGDRENSPLHF.